Listed below are T cell receptor beta chains from one sample, sequenced in a study of T cell responses to AZD1222 COVID-19 vaccine. Method: immunoSEQ multiplex PCR; TCRdb's copy keeps in-frame clones and lacks some. Of over 150,000 clones listed, around 92% are singletons. The sequenced sample was peripheral blood, obtained on day 0 of AZD1222 vaccination. These receptors were obtained from an adult in good health. Each CDR3 is given with its conserved first and last residue. D genes are given only for firm matches. Size values are once, few and many counts, or a class for expanded clones, and some rows have none.

>TRBV5-4|TRBD2|TRBJ2-1|.
CASSLGGSSGSYEQFF
TGTGCCAGCAGCTTGGGAGGGTCTAGCGGGAGTTATGAGCAGTTCTTC
>TRBV24-1|TRBD1|TRBJ2-2|.
CATSETGTGAGELFF
TGTGCCACCAGTGAAACCGGGACAGGGGCCGGGGAGCTGTTTTTT
>TRBV9|.|TRBJ1-2|.
CASSVVAGRPYGYTF
TGTGCCAGCAGCGTAGTGGCCGGTCGACCCTATGGCTACACCTTC
>TRBV29-1|.|TRBJ1-2|.
CSAHGDGLYGYTF
TGCAGCGCCCACGGGGACGGTCTTTATGGCTACACCTTC
>TRBV7-8|TRBD2|TRBJ2-1|.
CASSRGLAEYNEQFF
TGTGCCAGCAGCCGGGGACTAGCGGAGTACAATGAGCAGTTCTTC
>TRBV7-2|.|TRBJ1-3|few
CASSLARSSSGNTIYF
TGTGCCAGCAGCTTGGCCAGATCCTCCTCTGGAAACACCATATATTTT
>TRBV4-1|.|TRBJ2-3|.
CASSLTQGVDTQYF
TGCGCCAGCAGCCTAACTCAAGGGGTTGATACGCAGTATTTT
>TRBV29-1|TRBD1|TRBJ1-1|.
CSAGQANTEAFF
TGCAGTGCGGGACAGGCGAACACTGAAGCTTTCTTT
>TRBV6-2/TRBV6-3|TRBD2|TRBJ2-5|once
CASSYGGAGGQETQYF
TGTGCCAGCAGTTACGGGGGAGCGGGGGGGCAGGAGACCCAGTACTTC
>TRBV7-2|.|TRBJ2-5|.
CASSPRQGGKTQYF
TGTGCCAGCAGCCCAAGACAGGGCGGGAAGACCCAGTACTTC
>TRBV6-4|.|TRBJ2-1|.
CASSDSLRNEQFF
TGTGCCAGCAGTGACTCGCTTCGGAATGAGCAGTTCTTC
>TRBV7-9|.|TRBJ2-2|.
CASSLARAGKNTGELFF
TGTGCCAGCAGCTTAGCGAGGGCGGGGAAGAACACCGGGGAGCTGTTTTTT
>TRBV5-8|.|TRBJ1-2|.
CASSRNVGGEHGYTF
TGTGCCAGCAGCCGGAATGTCGGGGGAGAACACGGCTACACCTTC
>TRBV30|.|TRBJ1-6|.
CAWSAQVASPLHF
TGTGCCTGGAGTGCTCAGGTAGCTTCACCCCTCCACTTT
>TRBV28|.|TRBJ1-5|.
CASSLDSRYSNQPQHF
TGTGCCAGCAGTTTGGACAGCCGATATAGCAATCAGCCCCAGCATTTT
>TRBV4-1|.|TRBJ1-1|.
CASSQPRTDQANTEAFF
TGCGCCAGCAGCCAACCCCGGACAGACCAAGCGAACACTGAAGCTTTCTTT
>TRBV7-3|.|TRBJ2-2|.
CASSGMAGLNTGELFF
TGTGCCAGCAGCGGAATGGCAGGGTTGAACACCGGGGAGCTGTTTTTT
>TRBV4-1|.|TRBJ2-3|.
CASSGGATDTQYF
TGCGCCAGCTCGGGGGGCGCCACAGATACGCAGTATTTT
>TRBV27|.|TRBJ1-2|.
CASSSYDSVWGGYTF
TGTGCCAGCAGTTCGTACGACAGTGTTTGGGGTGGCTACACCTTC
>TRBV29-1|TRBD1|TRBJ1-2|.
CSVQGAGGGYGYTF
TGCAGCGTCCAAGGGGCAGGGGGCGGCTATGGCTACACCTTC
>TRBV10-3|.|TRBJ1-2|.
CAISDPWASGYGYTF
TGTGCCATCAGTGACCCTTGGGCCTCTGGCTATGGCTACACCTTC
>TRBV5-4|.|TRBJ2-7|.
CASSLVSLYEQYF
TGTGCCAGCAGCTTGGTCAGTTTGTACGAGCAGTACTTC
>TRBV7-2|.|TRBJ1-1|.
CASKPGARTEAFF
TGTGCCAGCAAACCAGGGGCTCGTACCGAAGCTTTCTTT
>TRBV5-1|.|TRBJ1-1|.
CASSLGRASQAFF
TGCGCCAGCAGCTTAGGCAGGGCTTCCCAAGCTTTCTTT
>TRBV4-1|.|TRBJ1-5|.
CASSQGWQVNQPQHF
TGCGCCAGCAGCCAAGGATGGCAGGTAAATCAGCCCCAGCATTTT
>TRBV30|.|TRBJ2-3|.
CAWSVRADRTDTQYF
TGTGCCTGGAGTGTAAGGGCCGATCGCACAGATACGCAGTATTTT
>TRBV7-2|.|TRBJ2-2|.
CASNTQGDTGELFF
TGTGCCAGCAACACCCAGGGAGACACCGGGGAGCTGTTTTTT
>TRBV13|.|TRBJ2-7|.
CASSSGTNTFGTASYEQYF
TGTGCCAGCAGCTCAGGGACAAACACATTCGGGACGGCGAGCTACGAGCAGTACTTC
>TRBV9|.|TRBJ2-7|.
CASSPTGSYEQYF
TGTGCCAGCAGCCCGACAGGTTCCTACGAGCAGTACTTC
>TRBV19|.|TRBJ1-1|.
CASRIGTEAFF
TGTGCCAGTAGGATCGGGACTGAAGCTTTCTTT
>TRBV21-1|.|TRBJ2-3|.
CASSKGLSIHTDTQYF
TGTGCCAGCAGCAAGGGACTCTCGATCCACACAGATACGCAGTATTTT
>TRBV10-3|.|TRBJ1-2|.
CAISGGGTEGYTF
TGTGCCATCAGTGGGGGGGGTACGGAGGGCTACACCTTC
>TRBV5-6|.|TRBJ2-7|.
CASSLQTYEQYF
TGTGCCAGCAGCTTGCAAACCTACGAGCAGTACTTC
>TRBV7-2|.|TRBJ1-2|.
CASSPYGGPLYGYTF
TGTGCCAGCAGCCCCTACGGGGGCCCTCTCTATGGCTACACCTTC
>TRBV2|.|TRBJ1-1|.
CASRGQVEAFF
TGTGCCAGCAGAGGACAAGTTGAAGCTTTCTTT
>TRBV24-1|.|TRBJ2-2|.
CATSDLEGPNTGELFF
TGTGCCACCAGTGATTTAGAGGGTCCGAACACCGGGGAGCTGTTTTTT
>TRBV4-3|.|TRBJ2-1|.
CASSQAVIIPGYNEQFF
TGCGCCAGCAGCCAAGCCGTGATTATTCCCGGGTACAATGAGCAGTTCTTC
>TRBV19|.|TRBJ2-1|.
CASSGGLYNEQFF
TGTGCCAGTAGTGGGGGACTGTACAATGAGCAGTTCTTC
>TRBV6-2/TRBV6-3|TRBD1|TRBJ2-5|.
CASSPTGGWKTQYF
TGTGCCAGCAGCCCGACAGGGGGCTGGAAGACCCAGTACTTC
>TRBV20-1|TRBD2|TRBJ2-1|.
CSALAVGREFF
TGCAGTGCTCTAGCGGTGGGAAGGGAGTTCTTC
>TRBV7-9|.|TRBJ1-3|once
CASSLELGSGNTIYF
TGTGCCAGCAGCTTAGAGTTGGGCTCTGGAAACACCATATATTTT
>TRBV6-2/TRBV6-3|.|TRBJ1-5|once
CASSFVEAGVGNQPQHF
TGTGCCAGCAGTTTCGTCGAGGCCGGGGTTGGCAATCAGCCCCAGCATTTT